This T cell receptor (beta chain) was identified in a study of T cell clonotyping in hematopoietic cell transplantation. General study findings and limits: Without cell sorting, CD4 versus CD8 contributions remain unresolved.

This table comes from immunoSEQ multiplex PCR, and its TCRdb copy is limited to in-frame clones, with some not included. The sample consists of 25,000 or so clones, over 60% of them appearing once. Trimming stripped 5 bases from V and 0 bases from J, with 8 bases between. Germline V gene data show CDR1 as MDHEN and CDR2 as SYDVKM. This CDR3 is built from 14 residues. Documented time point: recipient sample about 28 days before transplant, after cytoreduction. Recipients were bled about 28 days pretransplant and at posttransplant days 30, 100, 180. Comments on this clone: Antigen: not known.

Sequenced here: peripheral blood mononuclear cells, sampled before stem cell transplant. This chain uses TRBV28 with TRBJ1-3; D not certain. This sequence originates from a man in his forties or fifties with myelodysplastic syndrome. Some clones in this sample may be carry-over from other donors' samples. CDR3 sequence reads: CASSPGSSGNTIYF. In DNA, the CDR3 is TGTGCCAGCAGTCCGGGGAGCTCTGGAAACACCATATATTTT.